The clone carrying this T cell receptor (beta chain) has ten or more counts. The data were taken from a study of human T cells and chemical hapten exposure. The time point here: pre-sensitization, week 0. Indicated treatment: therapeutic diphenylcyclopropenone sensitization with weekly scalp DPC. The total RNA was obtained from whole blood that was not fractionated. The library gave individual cDNA molecules unique molecular identifiers. TCRdb reprocessed the RACE reads with MiXCR, giving one entry per CDR3 protein. The repertoire includes more than 50,000 distinct CDR3 sequences, roughly 6.7% of them detected once, and roughly 1.7% sits in the top ten. The CDR3 consists of 10 residues.

This TCR derives from a woman in her twenties or thirties with alopecia areata. Some clones in this sample may be carry-over from other donors' samples. The sample in question was whole blood, obtained in connection with sensitization to the hapten diphenylcyclopropenone (DPC). The gene calls are TRBV1 and TRBJ2-3. TRBV1 is designated a pseudogene. The CDR3 region has the DNA TGCACCAGCCCCACAGATACGCAGTATTTT. It yields the protein CTSPTDTQYF.